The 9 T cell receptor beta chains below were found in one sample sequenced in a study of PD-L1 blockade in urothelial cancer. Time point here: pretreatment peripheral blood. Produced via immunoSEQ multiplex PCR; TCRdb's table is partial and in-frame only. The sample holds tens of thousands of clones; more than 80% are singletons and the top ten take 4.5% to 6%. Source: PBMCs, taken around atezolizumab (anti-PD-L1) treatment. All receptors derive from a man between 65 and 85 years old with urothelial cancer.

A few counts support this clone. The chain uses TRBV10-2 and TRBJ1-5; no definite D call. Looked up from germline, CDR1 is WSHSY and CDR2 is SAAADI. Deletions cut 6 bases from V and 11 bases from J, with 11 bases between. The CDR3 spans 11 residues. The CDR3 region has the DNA TGCGCCAGCAGCGACCAGGTAACCCAGCATTTT. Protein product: CASSDQVTQHF.

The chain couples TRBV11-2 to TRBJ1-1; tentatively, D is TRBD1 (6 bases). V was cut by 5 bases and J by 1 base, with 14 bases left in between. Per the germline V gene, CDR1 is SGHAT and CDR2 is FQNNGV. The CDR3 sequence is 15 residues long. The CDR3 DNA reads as TGTGCCAGCAGCCCCCAGGACAGAACGAACACTGAAGCTTTCTTT. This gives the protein CASSPQDRTNTEAFF.

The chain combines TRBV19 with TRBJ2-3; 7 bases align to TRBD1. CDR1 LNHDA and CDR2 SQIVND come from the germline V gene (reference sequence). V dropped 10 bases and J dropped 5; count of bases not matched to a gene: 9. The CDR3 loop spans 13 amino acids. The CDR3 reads CAIGRGHGDTQYF. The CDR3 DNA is TGTGCCATTGGTAGGGGGCATGGAGATACGCAGTATTTT.

In DNA form, the CDR3 reads TGCGCCAGCAGCCAATCTACGACAGGGGAACAGCCCCAGCATTTT. As protein: CASSQSTTGEQPQHF. V and J are TRBV4-3 and TRBJ1-5; 8 positions match TRBD1. Germline-derived CDR1 and CDR2 are LGHNA and YSLEER. The CDR3 is 15 residues long. The V and J ends lost 2 bases and 7 bases, in that order; junction bases with no gene match: 7.

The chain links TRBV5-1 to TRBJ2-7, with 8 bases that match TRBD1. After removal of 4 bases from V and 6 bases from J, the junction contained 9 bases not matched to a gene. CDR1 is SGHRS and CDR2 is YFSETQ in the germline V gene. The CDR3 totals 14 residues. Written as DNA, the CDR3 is TGCGCCAGCAGCCCCGGGACAGGCCCCTCCGAGCAGTACTTC. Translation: CASSPGTGPSEQYF.

For the CDR3, the DNA is TGTGCCAGCAGCGATGGGACAGGGAGCTCCTACAATGAGCAGTTCTTC. It encodes CASSDGTGSSYNEQFF. V and J are TRBV5-4 and TRBJ2-1, with 9 positions matching TRBD1. The CDR3 spans 16 residues. Germline assignment: CDR1 SGHNT and CDR2 YYREEE (reference sequence). Trimming cost V 4 bases and J 0 bases; bases outside gene matches: 5. Complete variable domain (other parts from reference TRBV5-4 and TRBJ2-1): ETGVTQSPTHLIKTRGQQVTLRCSSQSGHNTVSWYQQALGQGPQFIFQYYREEENGRGNFPPRFSGLQFPNYSSELNVNALELDDSALYLCASSDGTGSSYNEQFFGPGTRLTVL.

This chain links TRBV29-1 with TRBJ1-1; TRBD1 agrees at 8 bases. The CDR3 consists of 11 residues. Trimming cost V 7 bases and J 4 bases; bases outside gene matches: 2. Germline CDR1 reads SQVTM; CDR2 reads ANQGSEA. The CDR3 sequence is CSGGQGTEAFF. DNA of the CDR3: TGCAGCGGAGGACAGGGCACTGAAGCTTTCTTT.

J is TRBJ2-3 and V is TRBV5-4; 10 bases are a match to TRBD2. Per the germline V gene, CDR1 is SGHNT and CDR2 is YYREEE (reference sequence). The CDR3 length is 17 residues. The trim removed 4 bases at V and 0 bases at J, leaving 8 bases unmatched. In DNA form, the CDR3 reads TGTGCCAGCAGCAAGCGGGGGGGCGACCCTAGCACAGATACGCAGTATTTT. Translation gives CASSKRGGDPSTDTQYF.

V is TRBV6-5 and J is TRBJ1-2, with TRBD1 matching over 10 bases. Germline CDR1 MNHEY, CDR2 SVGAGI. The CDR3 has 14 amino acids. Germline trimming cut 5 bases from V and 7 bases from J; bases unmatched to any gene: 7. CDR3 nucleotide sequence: TGTGCCAGCAGTCCCGGGACAGGGGCGCGTGGCTACACCTTC. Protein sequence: CASSPGTGARGYTF.